This T cell receptor beta chain originates from a study of shared clonotypes between healthy human individuals. Selected positively for CCR7 and CD45RO-negative, naive CD8 cells excluded terminally differentiated effector memory CD45RA+ cells. Libraries were prepared by immunoSEQ multiplex PCR; TCRdb keeps only in-frame clonotypes and omits some of them. The repertoire holds 550,000 to 750,000 clones, with around 92% as singletons. Germline assignment: CDR1 SGHRS and CDR2 YFSETQ. The V gene lost 7 bases and the J gene lost 2 bases, with 19 bases spanning the gap. The CDR3 loop spans 16 amino acids. The chain employs TRBV5-1 and TRBJ2-1, with D unclear. The clonotype originates from a young man in good health. The sample consisted of naive CD8+ T cells sorted from blood. CDR3 region: CASGNGFQETYNEQFF. The CDR3 bases are TGCGCCAGCGGGAACGGTTTCCAGGAGACCTACAATGAGCAGTTCTTC.